This TCR beta chain was observed in a study of blood T cell repertoires in COVID-19. Germline CDR1 reads SGDLS; CDR2 reads YYNGEE. Deletions cut 4 bases from V and 1 base from J, with 14 bases between. There are 15 residues in the CDR3. Libraries were prepared by immunoSEQ multiplex PCR; TCRdb keeps only in-frame clonotypes and omits some of them. The table shows some 40,000 clones, with 85% to 95% occurring only once. The Seattle patients joined while their infection was active and were tracked longitudinally afterward. The TCR originated in a man aged 50-60 years with COVID-19, enrolled during active disease. The rearrangement joins TRBV9 to TRBJ1-1; weak D call: TRBD1 (6 bases). Sequencing was done on a sample of peripheral blood. Written as DNA, the CDR3 is TGTGCCAGCAGCCAAGCGGGGGCACCGAACACTGAAGCTTTCTTT. It codes for CASSQAGAPNTEAFF.